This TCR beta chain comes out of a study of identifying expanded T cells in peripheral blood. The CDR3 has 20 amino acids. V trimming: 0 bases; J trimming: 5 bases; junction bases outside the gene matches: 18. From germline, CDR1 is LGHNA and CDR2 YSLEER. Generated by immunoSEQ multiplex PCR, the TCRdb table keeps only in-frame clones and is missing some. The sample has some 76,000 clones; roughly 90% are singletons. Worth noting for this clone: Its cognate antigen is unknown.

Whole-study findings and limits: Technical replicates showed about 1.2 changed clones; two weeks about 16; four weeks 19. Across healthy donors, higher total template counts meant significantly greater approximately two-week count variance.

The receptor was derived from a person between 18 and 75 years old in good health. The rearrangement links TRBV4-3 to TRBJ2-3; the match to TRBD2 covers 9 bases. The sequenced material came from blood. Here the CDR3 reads CASSQEFLLGGRAQKDTQYF. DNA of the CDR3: TGCGCCAGCAGCCAAGAATTTCTCTTAGGCGGGAGGGCACAAAAAGATACGCAGTATTTT.